This T cell receptor beta chain was sequenced for a study of regulatory and conventional T cells in RAG deficiency. General study points: Omenn patients showed >90% Treg-Tconv overlap and shorter CDR3 lengths.

V was clipped by 6 bases and J by 8 bases, with 21 bases between them. This CDR3 has 15 residues. The data were produced by immunoSEQ multiplex PCR, yet TCRdb's version contains in-frame clones alone and is incomplete. This sample has around 37,000 clones, with 89% found just once. Remarks on this clone: Its antigen is undetermined.

This sample also appeared in a second study, on regulatory T cells. As reported in that work: Primers: 52 TRBV forward and 13 TRBJ reverse. Patient repertoires had restricted TRB V-J pairs and skewed V and J usage, most in Tregs.

This TCR derives from a human donor in good health. Sequenced: CD8+ T cells sorted from blood. This sequence joins TRBV5-3 and TRBJ1-5; D gene ambiguous. TRBV5-3 is sorted into the ORF group, with uncertain function. The CDR3 coding sequence is TGTGCCAGAACACACTTCCCACATAACGAGAAGCCCCAGCATTTT. This gives the protein CARTHFPHNEKPQHF.